This is a list of T cell receptor beta chains from one sample in a study of cytomegalovirus exposure and HLA in healthy donors. Assay: immunoSEQ multiplex PCR; the TCRdb copy retains only in-frame clones and omits some. The profile covers 100,000 to 150,000 clones, with 74% appearing a single time and 5.8% taken by the ten largest. The sequencing input was PBMCs. The source is a woman aged 45-65 years in good health and CMV-seropositive. The CDR3 runs from the conserved cysteine through the conserved F or W. The D gene is left open where the match is weak. Part of the rows lack a size; the others show once, few, many or a class for expanded clones.

CDR3 length,D gene,clone size,V gene,J gene,CDR3 DNA,CDR3 protein
14,-,few,TRBV9,TRBJ2-7,TGTGCCAGCAGCGTAGGTATATCCGCGGGGGAGCAGTACTTC,CASSVGISAGEQYF
16,TRBD2,-,TRBV9,TRBJ2-3,TGTGCCAGCAGCGTAGGGGGGGGGAGGGCCACAGATACGCAGTATTTT,CASSVGGGRATDTQYF
18,TRBD2,few,TRBV7-9,TRBJ2-2,TGTGCCAGCAGACGGACGGGACTAGCGGGGGGGCGTGCCGGGGAGCTGTTTTTT,CASRRTGLAGGRAGELFF
12,-,few,TRBV10-2,TRBJ2-5,TGCGCCAGCTCTTACTTCGCGGAGACCCAGTACTTC,CASSYFAETQYF
15,TRBD1,-,TRBV25-1,TRBJ2-5,TGTGCCAGCAGTGATTCCGGACAGGGAGAAGAGACCCAGTACTTC,CASSDSGQGEETQYF
11,-,-,TRBV29-1,TRBJ2-1,TGCAGCGTTGAAGGCGGGAATGAGCAGTTCTTC,CSVEGGNEQFF
15,TRBD1,-,TRBV18,TRBJ2-5,TGTGCCAGCTCACCCGGACAGGGGATGGTAAAGACCCAGTACTTC,CASSPGQGMVKTQYF
15,TRBD2,once,TRBV7-2,TRBJ2-7,TGTGCCAGCAGCTCCACCGGGACTAGCTCCTACGAGCAGTACTTC,CASSSTGTSSYEQYF
13,-,-,TRBV5-1,TRBJ2-7,TGCGCCAGCAGCTTGGTGGGGGGCTACGAGCAGTACTTC,CASSLVGGYEQYF
16,TRBD1,-,TRBV2,TRBJ2-3,TGTGCCAGCAGCACAACAGGGGGCGCGGGGACAGATACGCAGTATTTT,CASSTTGGAGTDTQYF
14,-,-,TRBV6-1,TRBJ1-1,TGTGCCAGCACCCTCGGGAGAGTGAACACTGAAGCTTTCTTT,CASTLGRVNTEAFF
16,-,-,TRBV7-2,TRBJ1-6,TGTGCCAGCAGCTTTCAGGGCCTACCTCGGAATTCACCCCTCCACTTT,CASSFQGLPRNSPLHF
18,TRBD1,-,TRBV7-8,TRBJ1-5,TGTGCCAGCAGCGCAGGGACAGGGGGCGTTCTTAGCAATCAGCCCCAGCATTTT,CASSAGTGGVLSNQPQHF
12,-,-,TRBV11-2,TRBJ2-1,TGTGCCAGCAGCCTACCTAGCAATGAGCAGTTCTTC,CASSLPSNEQFF
16,TRBD2,few,TRBV5-1,TRBJ2-3,TGCGCCAGCAGCTGGGCTGGGACTAGAGGAGGGGATACGCAGTATTTT,CASSWAGTRGGDTQYF
13,TRBD1,once,TRBV6-5,TRBJ1-5,TGTGCCACCCGGACAGGGAGTAATCAGCCCCAGCATTTT,CATRTGSNQPQHF
13,-,-,TRBV19,TRBJ1-4,TGTGCCAGTAGTACCAACGGGGGTGAAAAACTGTTTTTT,CASSTNGGEKLFF
15,-,-,TRBV7-6,TRBJ2-7,TGTGCCAGCAGCCCGCGGATCTCAGGGGAATACGAGCAGTACTTC,CASSPRISGEYEQYF
16,-,-,TRBV18,TRBJ2-7,TGTGCCAGCTCACCACAGTTAAGGGGCTCGGTCAACGAGCAGTACTTC,CASSPQLRGSVNEQYF
12,-,-,TRBV30,TRBJ1-1,TGTGCCCGTAAGCGGCAGAACACTGAAGCTTTCTTT,CARKRQNTEAFF
13,-,-,TRBV5-1,TRBJ1-1,TGCGCCAGCAGCTTTTCAAGGGGTACTGAAGCTTTCTTT,CASSFSRGTEAFF
11,-,-,TRBV7-2,TRBJ2-1,TGTGCCAGCAGCTCACGGGGTGAGCAGTTCTTC,CASSSRGEQFF
16,TRBD2,few,TRBV19,TRBJ2-7,TGTGCCAGTAGTTCGCTAGCGGGGGAGATGGACTACGAGCAGTACTTC,CASSSLAGEMDYEQYF
13,TRBD1,-,TRBV5-1,TRBJ2-7,TGCGCCAGCAGCCAGACAGGGGGAGACGAGCAGTACTTC,CASSQTGGDEQYF
14,-,-,TRBV5-1,TRBJ1-1,TGCGCCAGCAGCTGGGGGGGGACGAACACTGAAGCTTTCTTT,CASSWGGTNTEAFF
13,-,-,TRBV5-1,TRBJ2-3,TGCGCCAGCAGCTTGTCGGGGGCAGATACGCAGTATTTT,CASSLSGADTQYF
12,-,-,TRBV5-6,TRBJ1-2,TGTGCCAGCAGCCGGAGTATTGGTGGCTACACCTTC,CASSRSIGGYTF
16,TRBD2,-,TRBV7-2,TRBJ2-5,TGTGCCAGCAGCACAACTAGCGGGGGGGCCTGGGAGACCCAGTACTTC,CASSTTSGGAWETQYF
14,-,few,TRBV7-9,TRBJ2-7,TGTGCCAGCAGCTTCAGGGAATCCTCCTACGAGCAGTACTTC,CASSFRESSYEQYF
15,-,-,TRBV5-1,TRBJ1-6,TGCGCCAGCAGCGCCCGGGACAACTATAATTCACCCCTCCACTTT,CASSARDNYNSPLHF
15,-,once,TRBV10-1,TRBJ2-2,TGCGCCAGCAGCCGACTCGGATCGAACACCGGGGAGCTGTTTTTT,CASSRLGSNTGELFF
14,TRBD1,-,TRBV5-1,TRBJ1-1,TGCGCCAGCAGTAACAACAGGGGGCCCACTGAAGCTTTCTTT,CASSNNRGPTEAFF
15,-,-,TRBV6-6,TRBJ1-2,TGTGCCAGCAGTACCGGACAAGCAGCTAACTATGGCTACACCTTC,CASSTGQAANYGYTF
14,TRBD1,-,TRBV6-5,TRBJ2-7,TGTGCCAGCAGTCGGGGACAGGAGAACTACGAGCAGTACTTC,CASSRGQENYEQYF
14,-,-,TRBV29-1,TRBJ1-1,TGCAGCGCCACCACAGGGTGGGGAAACACTGAAGCTTTCTTT,CSATTGWGNTEAFF
11,-,once,TRBV28,TRBJ2-5,TGTGCCAGCAGGTTCGAAGAGACCCAGTACTTC,CASRFEETQYF
15,-,-,TRBV7-7,TRBJ1-3,TGTGCCAGCAGCTTATCGGTGGGGCCAGGAAACACCATATATTTT,CASSLSVGPGNTIYF
14,-,-,TRBV2,TRBJ2-3,TGTGCCAGCAGTGCGGGGGAGAGCACAGATACGCAGTATTTT,CASSAGESTDTQYF
13,-,-,TRBV6-1,TRBJ1-4,TGTGCCAGTAGAAGACAGGCTAATGAAAAACTGTTTTTT,CASRRQANEKLFF